This T cell receptor beta chain is drawn from a study of shared T cell receptors in the human thymus. V shed 5 bases and J shed 2 bases, with 15 bases lying between them. This CDR3 spans 16 amino acids. Germline CDR1 and CDR2: SGHTA and FQGNSA. The protocol was immunoSEQ multiplex PCR, while the TCRdb copy is restricted to in-frame clones and leaves out a portion. The sample has hundreds of thousands of clones; around 87% are singletons. These data were also filed under a second study, of human thymus T cells. That study adds: The source of the thymus tissue was resections taken during corrective heart surgery. In thymic and blood repertoires alike, V and J usage looked biased.

The chain is built from TRBV7-2 and TRBJ2-2, with D unresolved. The TCR originated in a boy in the first two years of life with a congenital heart defect. Sequenced input: thymocytes. The CDR3 here is CASSHDWNPNTGELFF. For the CDR3, the DNA is TGTGCCAGCAGCCATGACTGGAACCCTAACACCGGGGAGCTGTTTTTT.